This is a list of T cell receptor beta chains from one sample in a study of blood T cells in healthy people across ages. TCRdb passed the 5' RACE reads through MiXCR, listing each CDR3 protein once. The sample has about 680,000 distinct CDR3 sequences, around half seen once. Sequenced input: blood. The receptors were gathered from a woman aged 55-70 years in good health. The CDR3 runs from the conserved cysteine through the conserved F or W. The D gene is left open where the match is weak. Clone size, where shown, is once, few, many, or a class for clones that have expanded.

d_gene | abundance | j_gene | v_gene | CDR3aa | CDR3nt
TRBD1 | few | TRBJ2-7 | TRBV20-1 | CSAIHRTGKYEQYF | TGCAGTGCTATACACCGGACAGGAAAATACGAGCAGTACTTC
- | - | TRBJ1-2 | TRBV6-6 | CASRGAAEHYGYTF | TGTGCCAGCAGAGGGGCCGCAGAACACTATGGCTACACCTTC
TRBD1 | - | TRBJ1-1 | TRBV29-1 | CSVGQGASKGNTEAFF | TGCAGCGTTGGACAGGGGGCGTCTAAGGGGAACACTGAAGCTTTCTTT
- | - | TRBJ1-1 | TRBV5-1 | CASSLVTEGNAFF | TGCGCCAGCAGCTTGGTGACAGAGGGAAATGCTTTCTTT
- | - | TRBJ2-1 | TRBV7-2 | CASSGGGSLYNEQFF | TGTGCCAGCAGCGGGGGCGGGAGCCTTTACAATGAGCAGTTCTTC
TRBD1 | few | TRBJ1-1 | TRBV5-6 | CASSSRQGIDTEAFF | TGTGCCAGCAGCTCAAGACAGGGGATTGATACTGAAGCTTTCTTT
- | few | TRBJ2-1 | TRBV5-1 | CASSLLQGGNNEQFF | TGCGCCAGCAGCTTATTGCAGGGGGGAAACAATGAGCAGTTCTTC
- | few | TRBJ2-6 | TRBV4-2 | CASSQDRRPAGANVLTF | TGTGCCAGCAGCCAAGACCGTAGACCGGCGGGGGCCAACGTCCTGACTTTC
- | few | TRBJ2-3 | TRBV29-1 | CSATKTRTDTQYF | TGCAGCGCCACTAAGACGCGCACAGATACGCAGTATTTT
TRBD2 | - | TRBJ2-1 | TRBV25-1 | CARALGTSGNHTHNEQFF | TGTGCCAGGGCCCTCGGGACTAGCGGGAATCACACACACAATGAGCAGTTCTTC
TRBD1 | - | TRBJ1-1 | TRBV6-9 | CARAWTGAHSPPEAFF | TGTGCCAGGGCCTGGACAGGGGCCCACTCTCCGCCTGAAGCTTTCTTT
TRBD1 | few | TRBJ2-7 | TRBV6-2/TRBV6-3 | CASGQGTYEQYF | TGTGCCAGTGGACAGGGAACCTACGAGCAGTACTTC
- | - | TRBJ1-2 | TRBV9 | CASSATPVSYTF | TGTGCCAGCAGCGCCACTCCGGTTAGCTACACCTTC
- | - | TRBJ2-5 | TRBV5-1 | CASSVGLKQETQYF | TGCGCCAGCAGCGTTGGACTCAAACAAGAGACCCAGTACTTC
- | - | TRBJ1-1 | TRBV20-1 | CSARSGTANTEAFF | TGCAGTGCTAGATCGGGGACGGCGAACACTGAAGCTTTCTTT
- | many | TRBJ2-5 | TRBV20-1 | CSASPPLGALQETQYF | TGCAGTGCTAGTCCACCGCTCGGGGCCCTACAAGAGACCCAGTACTTC
- | - | TRBJ2-7 | TRBV7-2 | CASSLDTSGIYEQYF | TGTGCCAGCAGCTTAGATACCTCGGGTATCTACGAGCAGTACTTC
- | - | TRBJ2-1 | TRBV27 | CASSSARRHEQFF | TGTGCCAGCAGTTCGGCCAGGAGGCATGAGCAGTTCTTC
- | few | TRBJ2-4 | TRBV7-9 | CASRGGESKNIQYF | TGTGCCAGCAGGGGCGGGGAGTCCAAAAACATTCAGTACTTC
- | few | TRBJ2-1 | TRBV4-2 | CASSPEGGSYNEQFF | TGTGCCAGCAGCCCGGAAGGGGGCTCCTACAATGAGCAGTTCTTC
- | - | TRBJ2-7 | TRBV6-2/TRBV6-3 | CASSYRAGGSSYNEQYF | TGTGCCAGCAGTTACCGAGCCGGCGGTAGCTCCTACAATGAGCAGTACTTC
- | - | TRBJ2-5 | TRBV5-1 | CASSLGFRQLEETQYF | TGCGCCAGCAGCTTGGGGTTCCGACAGCTGGAGGAGACCCAGTACTTC
- | - | TRBJ2-3 | TRBV6-2/TRBV6-3 | CASSYSFTTDTQYF | TGTGCCAGCAGTTACTCTTTCACCACAGATACGCAGTATTTT
TRBD1 | once | TRBJ2-1 | TRBV4-1 | CASSLGQGIGDEQFF | TGCGCCAGCAGCCTAGGACAGGGGATCGGTGATGAGCAGTTCTTC
TRBD2 | few | TRBJ2-7 | TRBV28 | CASSLGLAGGPISYEQYF | TGTGCCAGCAGTTTGGGACTAGCGGGAGGGCCGATCTCCTACGAGCAGTACTTC
- | - | TRBJ2-3 | TRBV7-9 | CASSLAAVRTDTQYF | TGTGCCAGCAGCTTAGCGGCGGTCCGCACAGATACGCAGTATTTT
- | many | TRBJ2-7 | TRBV2 | CASSGASGPTYEQYF | TGTGCCAGCTCTGGGGCCAGCGGGCCGACCTACGAGCAGTACTTC
- | once | TRBJ1-2 | TRBV5-1 | CASSSSSDLGYTF | TGCGCCAGCAGCTCCTCGTCAGACCTTGGCTACACCTTC
TRBD2 | - | TRBJ2-3 | TRBV3-1 | CASSQGGSMVGDTQYF | TGTGCCAGCAGCCAAGGCGGGAGTATGGTTGGAGATACGCAGTATTTT
- | - | TRBJ1-6 | TRBV12-3/TRBV12-4 | CASSLEGTYSSYNSPLHF | TGCGCCAGCAGCTTGGAAGGGACCTATAGCTCCTATAATTCACCCCTCCACTTT
- | few | TRBJ2-1 | TRBV7-2 | CASSLDGDLRFF | TGTGCCAGCAGCTTAGATGGCGATTTGAGGTTCTTC
TRBD2 | - | TRBJ2-3 | TRBV20-1 | CSARDRLAASTDTQYF | TGCAGTGCTAGAGATAGGCTAGCGGCTAGCACAGATACGCAGTATTTT
- | few | TRBJ1-6 | TRBV5-1 | CASSLAGVSPLHF | TGCGCCAGCAGCTTGGCAGGGGTGTCACCCCTCCACTTT
TRBD2 | few | TRBJ2-7 | TRBV11-2 | CASSIGGVEQYF | TGTGCCAGCAGTATCGGGGGGGTCGAGCAGTACTTC
- | few | TRBJ2-7 | TRBV20-1 | CSAEDREVYEQYF | TGCAGTGCTGAAGACAGGGAGGTTTACGAGCAGTACTTC
- | - | TRBJ2-1 | TRBV6-5 | CASSNRNEQFF | TGTGCCAGCAGTAATAGGAATGAGCAGTTCTTC
- | - | TRBJ2-7 | TRBV2 | CASNPYGSGSYEQYF | TGTGCCAGCAACCCGTATGGTAGCGGTTCCTACGAGCAGTACTTC
- | - | TRBJ2-7 | TRBV2 | CTSSDNRDSYEQYF | TGTACCAGCAGTGATAACCGGGACTCCTACGAGCAGTACTTC
- | - | TRBJ2-7 | TRBV7-9 | CASSLVRGSSYEQYF | TGTGCCAGCAGCTTAGTGCGGGGCAGCTCCTACGAGCAGTACTTC
TRBD1 | - | TRBJ1-1 | TRBV16 | CASSPLGTVNTEAFF | TGTGCCAGCAGCCCCCTGGGGACAGTGAACACTGAAGCTTTCTTT
- | few | TRBJ2-6 | TRBV4-3 | CASSSDLGAGANVLTF | TGCGCCAGCAGCTCAGACCTAGGGGCTGGGGCCAACGTCCTGACTTTC
- | - | TRBJ2-5 | TRBV2 | CASRELAETQYF | TGTGCCAGCAGGGAACTAGCAGAGACCCAGTACTTC
TRBD1 | few | TRBJ1-4 | TRBV12-3/TRBV12-4 | CASSHGQGANEKLFF | TGTGCCAGCAGTCACGGACAGGGGGCTAATGAAAAACTGTTTTTT
TRBD2 | once | TRBJ2-7 | TRBV28 | CASSIPSGRADEQYF | TGTGCCAGCAGTATACCTAGCGGGAGGGCCGACGAGCAGTACTTC
TRBD1 | few | TRBJ1-2 | TRBV20-1 | CSARTGLDNYGYTF | TGCAGTGCCCGGACAGGGCTTGATAACTATGGCTACACCTTC
TRBD2 | - | TRBJ2-2 | TRBV7-2 | CASTAGTGGYTGELFF | TGTGCCAGCACCGCAGGGACGGGAGGCTACACCGGGGAGCTGTTTTTT
TRBD2 | many | TRBJ2-3 | TRBV7-2 | CASTPRAGVARGDTQYF | TGTGCCAGCACCCCTCGAGCGGGGGTTGCCCGCGGAGATACGCAGTATTTT
- | - | TRBJ2-3 | TRBV5-1 | CASSFRDSPTDTQYF | TGCGCCAGCAGCTTCCGGGACTCCCCCACAGATACGCAGTATTTT
- | - | TRBJ1-1 | TRBV7-2 | CASSLNRGNTEAFF | TGTGCCAGCAGCTTAAATCGTGGGAACACTGAAGCTTTCTTT
- | - | TRBJ2-7 | TRBV5-1 | CASSLGAGNAYEQYF | TGCGCCAGCAGCTTGGGGGCGGGAAATGCCTACGAGCAGTACTTC
- | - | TRBJ2-5 | TRBV5-5 | CASSHAGLGPETQYF | TGTGCCAGCAGCCACGCCGGGCTGGGTCCCGAGACCCAGTACTTC
- | - | TRBJ2-3 | TRBV27 | CASTGRPPDTQYF | TGTGCCAGCACCGGCAGGCCCCCAGATACGCAGTATTTT
- | few | TRBJ1-5 | TRBV6-2/TRBV6-3 | CASSYIGQPQHF | TGTGCCAGCAGTTACATAGGTCAGCCCCAGCATTTT
- | few | TRBJ2-7 | TRBV27 | CAIVGPSYEQYF | TGTGCCATTGTCGGACCGTCCTACGAGCAGTACTTC
- | - | TRBJ1-5 | TRBV20-1 | CSAREQQGGGQPQHF | TGCAGTGCTAGAGAGCAACAGGGCGGGGGGCAGCCCCAGCATTTT